The 15 T cell receptor beta chains presented below share a single source sample, sequenced in a study of blood T cells in healthy people across ages. A sample-barcoded 5' primer and a J-beta primer mix were used in a second PCR of roughly 7 to 12 cycles. Via MiXCR, TCRdb re-called the 5' RACE reads, giving one row per CDR3 protein. The data hold roughly 730,000 distinct CDR3 sequences, with just over 55% observed a single time. Specimen: blood. The receptors here all came from a man aged 35 to 55 in good health.

This clonotype was counted a few times. The chain uses TRBV29-1 and TRBJ1-1; D might be TRBD1 (5 bases). Trimming stripped 2 bases from V and 4 bases from J, with 8 bases between. The germline V gene encodes CDR1 SQVTM and CDR2 ANQGSEA. This CDR3 contains 12 residues. CDR3 DNA sequence: TGCAGCGTTGAACTGCAGGGCACTGAAGCTTTCTTT. Protein: CSVELQGTEAFF.

This clonotype was seen more than once but under ten times. The chain carries TRBV28 and TRBJ2-7; TRBD2 matches at 13 bases. This CDR3 is 18 amino acids long. With 2 bases clipped from V and 2 bases from J, the junction kept 9 bases outside the gene matches. Germline V lookup: CDR1 MDHEN, CDR2 SYDVKM. DNA of the CDR3: TGTGCCAGCAGTTTACGAAAGCTTACTAGCGGGAGGGCCTACGAGCAGTACTTC. Its protein is CASSLRKLTSGRAYEQYF.

This clonotype has just a few counts. The chain employs TRBV6-2 or TRBV6-3 and TRBJ2-7, with D perhaps being TRBD1 or TRBD2 (5 bases each). Germline CDR1 MNHEY, CDR2 SVGEGT. This CDR3 is 14 amino acids long. V dropped 2 bases and J dropped 0 bases, with 8 bases sitting between them. The CDR3 sequence is CASSYAGTSYEQYF. In nucleotides, the CDR3 is TGTGCCAGCAGTTACGCAGGGACCTCCTACGAGCAGTACTTC.

This clonotype was recorded only once. The V and J genes are TRBV20-1 and TRBJ2-3; the D gene is possibly TRBD2 (6 bases). Trimming removed 2 bases at V and 1 base at J, with 16 bases between. The germline CDR1 and CDR2 sequences are DFQATT and SNEGSKA (reference sequence). This CDR3 spans 16 amino acids. The CDR3 nucleotides read TGCAGTGCTAGACCCCCGTGGGGGGTCGGCACAGATACGCAGTATTTT. It codes for CSARPPWGVGTDTQYF.

V gene TRBV9 combines with J gene TRBJ2-3; D gene uncertain. CDR3 size: 15 residues. V lost 6 bases and J 4 bases, leaving 18 bases between the germline ends. In germline, CDR1 is SGDLS, CDR2 YYNGEE. CDR3 loop: CASTKTYVRSDTQYF. The CDR3 nucleotides are TGTGCCAGCACGAAAACATACGTCAGGTCAGATACGCAGTATTTT.

The chain employs TRBV20-1 and TRBJ2-7, with D tentatively TRBD1 (5 bases). Germline V lookup: CDR1 DFQATT, CDR2 SNEGSKA (reference sequence). V lost 0 bases and J lost 6, with 15 bases in between. The CDR3 runs to 14 residues. The CDR3 region is CSAREYGRVAEQYF. The CDR3 nucleotides read TGCAGTGCTAGAGAGTACGGCAGGGTGGCCGAGCAGTACTTC.

The rearrangement links TRBV28 to TRBJ1-2, with 8 nucleotides matching TRBD1. With 5 bases clipped from V and 7 bases from J, the junction kept 15 bases outside the gene matches. Per germline, CDR1 MDHEN and CDR2 SYDVKM. The length of the CDR3 is 16 residues. The CDR3 nucleotides read TGTGCCAGCAGTCCCCGCCCGTGGCAGGGGGCGGTTGGCTACACCTTC. It specifies CASSPRPWQGAVGYTF.

This clonotype has at least ten counts. With a much larger clone just one base away, this may be a read error. The chain combines TRBV12-3 or TRBV12-4 with TRBJ2-1; tentative D call: TRBD2 (5 bases). Trimming shortened V by 5 bases and J by 4 bases, and 12 bases separated the two germline ends. The CDR3 has 14 amino acids. CDR3 sequence: CASSVGGPYNEQFF. The DNA of the CDR3 is TGTGCCAGCAGTGTCGGCGGGCCGTACAATGAGCAGTTCTTC.

The V gene is TRBV10-2, the J gene TRBJ2-5, with unresolved D. With 4 bases removed from V and 1 base from J, the gap between germline ends came to 10 bases. The CDR3 contains 14 residues. The germline V gene has CDR1 WSHSY and CDR2 SAAADI. CDR3 sequence: CASSVIGSQETQYF. CDR3 DNA: TGCGCCAGCAGTGTGATTGGTAGCCAAGAGACCCAGTACTTC.

Only a few counts were recorded for this clonotype. The rearrangement links TRBV24-1 to TRBJ2-3, with D maybe TRBD2 (5 bases). Germline values: CDR1 KGHDR, CDR2 SFDVKD. CDR3 length: 15 amino acids. Trimming took 4 bases from V and 0 from J, leaving 10 bases between them. The CDR3 here is CATSDRTRSTDTQYF. The CDR3 region has the DNA TGTGCCACCAGTGACAGGACTCGAAGCACAGATACGCAGTATTTT.

V and J are TRBV20-1 and TRBJ2-4, with a possible D match to TRBD2 (5 bases). The end of the DNA fits TRBJ2-7 better, so the J call may be wrong. Germline V gene lookup returns CDR1 DFQATT and CDR2 SNEGSKA (reference sequence). This CDR3 spans 16 amino acids. CDR3 in DNA: TGCAGTGCTAGAGATCGGGAAAGTCTGGGAGCCTACGAGCAGTACTTC. Amino acid sequence: CSARDRESLGAYEQYF.

CDR3 amino acids: CASSVEWEETQYF. The CDR3 region has the DNA TGTGCCAGCAGTGTGGAGTGGGAAGAGACCCAGTACTTC. The chain is built from TRBV12-3 or TRBV12-4 and TRBJ2-5, with D unresolved. V gave up 5 bases and J gave up 3 bases, with 10 bases separating them. The CDR3 runs to 13 residues.

This clonotype appeared once. The CDR3 spells CASGAGQPQETQYF. CDR3 coding DNA: TGTGCCAGCGGGGCGGGACAGCCCCAAGAGACCCAGTACTTC. This rearrangement joins TRBV2 to TRBJ2-4; maybe TRBD1 (7 bases). Gene TRBJ2-5 matches the end of the DNA better, so the J call may be wrong. The CDR3 is made up of 14 amino acids. Germline V gene data show CDR1 as SNHLY and CDR2 as FYNNEI.

V usage is TRBV7-9 and J usage is TRBJ1-4; 7 bases line up with TRBD1. Germline values: CDR1 SEHNR, CDR2 FQNEAQ (reference sequence). The CDR3 is 15 residues long. V shed 5 bases and J 4 bases; nucleotides not matched to a gene: 7. Here the CDR3 DNA reads TGTGCCAGCAGCGCAAGACAGGGCCTTAATGAAAAACTGTTTTTT. Translated: CASSARQGLNEKLFF.

This clonotype was recorded once. The rearrangement uses TRBV4-3 and TRBJ2-5; perhaps D is TRBD1 or TRBD2 (5 bases each). With the DNA end fitting TRBJ2-7 better, the J assignment may be wrong. Germline loops: CDR1 LGHNA, CDR2 YSLEER. The CDR3 consists of 14 residues. The CDR3 DNA reads TGCGCCAGCAGCCAAGCCCTGGGACCCGGCGAGCAGTACTTC. Residues: CASSQALGPGEQYF.